One and the same sample provided the 15 T cell receptor beta chains below, sequenced in a study of CD8 T cells in Susac syndrome. RNA, at about 0.45 to 1 ug, was reverse transcribed with random hexamers. TCRdb used MiXCR to reprocess the immunoSEQ multiplex PCR reads, holding one entry per CDR3 protein. The sample carries around 160,000 distinct CDR3 sequences, about 94% recorded once. The sequenced sample was CD4+ T cells from PBMCs. Receptors originate from a human donor in good health.

This chain links TRBV29-1 with TRBJ1-4, with 7 bases identical to TRBD1. Germline lookup yields CDR1 SQVTM and CDR2 ANQGSEA. The CDR3 consists of 15 residues. V was pared by 7 bases and J by 5 bases, with 13 bases of the junction left unmatched. The CDR3 sequence: CSARAAAGQNEKLFF. In nucleotides, the CDR3 is TGCAGCGCCCGGGCGGCGGCGGGACAGAATGAAAAACTGTTTTTT.

The chain carries TRBV19 and TRBJ1-1, with TRBD1 identical over 8 bases. The V gene end was trimmed by 5 bases and the J gene end by 4 bases; junction bases not matched to a gene: 6. CDR3 length: 14 residues. Germline-derived CDR1 and CDR2 are LNHDA and SQIVND (reference sequence). Written as DNA, the CDR3 is TGTGCCAGTAGTCGGTCCGGGACAGGCACTGAAGCTTTCTTT. Translating it yields CASSRSGTGTEAFF.

The V and J genes are TRBV29-1 and TRBJ2-3; D could derive from TRBD1 or TRBD2 (6 bases each). Trimming stripped 5 bases from V and 2 bases from J, with 17 bases between. The V gene's germline CDR1 is SQVTM and CDR2 ANQGSEA. This CDR3 is built from 15 residues. CDR3 sequence: CSVSGALGFTDTQYF. The CDR3 nucleotides are TGCAGCGTTTCGGGGGCGTTGGGCTTCACAGATACGCAGTATTTT.

V and J are TRBV20-1 and TRBJ1-2; D might be TRBD1 (5 bases). Germline assignment: CDR1 DFQATT and CDR2 SNEGSKA (reference sequence). The V and J ends lost 2 bases and 6 bases respectively, with 16 bases between them. There are 14 residues in the CDR3. CDR3 bases: TGCAGTGCTAGATTGGCAGGGAAGAGCGATGGCTACACCTTC. Its translation: CSARLAGKSDGYTF.

The V and J genes are TRBV7-9 and TRBJ1-5; no firm D call. CDR1 is SEHNR, CDR2 FQNEAQ, per germline (reference sequence). Trimming pared 5 bases from V and 8 bases from J, leaving 10 bases between. The CDR3 covers 12 residues. CDR3 sequence reads: CASSLGEEPQHF. The CDR3 nucleotides are TGTGCCAGCAGCCTCGGGGAAGAGCCCCAGCATTTT.

The gene calls are TRBV18 and TRBJ1-1; D is uncertain. CDR1 is KGHSH and CDR2 is LQKENI in the germline V gene. Trimming removed 6 bases from V and 1 base from J, with 9 bases in between. The length of the CDR3 is 13 residues. The CDR3 loop reads CASSREGNTEAFF. CDR3 coding DNA: TGTGCCAGCTCTCGGGAGGGGAACACTGAAGCTTTCTTT.

This rearrangement joins TRBV19 to TRBJ2-4; a weak D match, TRBD1 (6 bases). CDR1 LNHDA and CDR2 SQIVND come from the germline V gene (reference sequence). The CDR3 is 17 residues long. Trimming cost V 5 bases and J 8 bases, with 25 bases left between them. The CDR3 coding sequence is TGTGCCAGTAGTCCCCCCCCGGACTCAGGGGTAGGCTACATTCAGTACTTC. It encodes CASSPPPDSGVGYIQYF. Variable domain in full (rest from reference TRBV19 and TRBJ2-4): DGGITQSPKYLFRKEGQNVTLSCEQNLNHDAMYWYRQDPGQGLRLIYYSQIVNDFQKGDIAEGYSVSREKKESFPLTVTSAQKNPTAFYLCASSPPPDSGVGYIQYFGAGTRLSVL.

This clonotype turned up a few times. The V and J genes are TRBV25-1 and TRBJ2-2, with TRBD1 matching 9 bases. The CDR3 loop spans 14 amino acids. V lost 6 bases, J lost 3 bases, and 2 bases stayed unmatched. Germline V gene sequence: CDR1 MGHDK, CDR2 SYGVNS. The CDR3 is CASSRDRDTGELFF. CDR3 nucleotides: TGTGCCAGCAGCCGGGACAGGGACACCGGGGAGCTGTTTTTT.

The J gene is TRBJ2-5, the V gene TRBV9; possible D gene TRBD2, 5 bases. V was pared by 4 bases and J by 7 bases, with 14 bases between. There are 13 residues in the CDR3. Germline assignment: CDR1 SGDLS and CDR2 YYNGEE. The CDR3 protein is CASSPRPRGTQYF. CDR3 in DNA: TGTGCCAGCAGCCCCCGGCCACGGGGGACCCAGTACTTC.

This rearrangement joins TRBV20-1 to TRBJ2-3; no reliable D call. The germline V gene encodes CDR1 DFQATT and CDR2 SNEGSKA (reference sequence). This CDR3 is built from 14 residues. V was cut by 5 bases and J by 1 base, with 13 bases left in between. Here the CDR3 reads CSAVLRGGTDTQYF. CDR3 DNA sequence: TGCAGTGCTGTGCTCAGAGGCGGCACAGATACGCAGTATTTT.

V is TRBV15 and J is TRBJ1-6, with 7 positions matching TRBD1. Losses at the gene ends were 0 bases for V and 6 bases for J; bases not matched to a gene: 5. This CDR3 has 16 residues. The germline gives CDR1 LNHNV, CDR2 YYDKDF (reference sequence). The CDR3 bases are TGTGCCACCAGCAGAGATCTGGGACAGTTTAATTCACCCCTCCACTTT. Its translation: CATSRDLGQFNSPLHF.

The chain recombines TRBV7-9 with TRBJ1-5; 9 bases map to TRBD1. J gave up 5 bases and V 5 bases, and 4 bases lay outside the gene matches. Germline CDR1 and CDR2: SEHNR and FQNEAQ (reference sequence). The CDR3 length is 14 residues. The CDR3 bases are TGTGCCAGCAGCCAGACAGGGGGGGATCAGCCCCAGCATTTT. Its translation is CASSQTGGDQPQHF.

This chain links TRBV24-1 with TRBJ2-1; the D is unclear. Germline V lookup: CDR1 KGHDR, CDR2 SFDVKD. The CDR3 spans 12 residues. Between the trimmed V and J ends, which lost 4 bases and 10 bases, there was a span of 10 bases. The CDR3 spells CATSDQVGEQFF. CDR3 DNA sequence: TGTGCCACCAGTGACCAGGTTGGAGAGCAGTTCTTC.

This chain uses TRBV3-1 with TRBJ1-3; D call uncertain. Germline lookup yields CDR1 LGHDT and CDR2 YNNKEL (reference sequence). Trimming took 3 bases from V and 2 from J, leaving 8 bases between them. This CDR3 spans 14 amino acids. For the CDR3, the DNA is TGTGCCAGCAGCCACGGCGGGACTGGAAACACCATATATTTT. This gives the protein CASSHGGTGNTIYF.

V and J are TRBV11-2 and TRBJ2-1; tentative D call: TRBD1 (5 bases). CDR3 length: 14 residues. The V and J ends lost 5 bases and 4 bases respectively, with 12 bases between them. The germline V gene has CDR1 SGHAT and CDR2 FQNNGV. CDR3 amino acids: CASSPYDSYNEQFF. DNA for the CDR3: TGTGCCAGCAGCCCCTATGACAGTTACAATGAGCAGTTCTTC.